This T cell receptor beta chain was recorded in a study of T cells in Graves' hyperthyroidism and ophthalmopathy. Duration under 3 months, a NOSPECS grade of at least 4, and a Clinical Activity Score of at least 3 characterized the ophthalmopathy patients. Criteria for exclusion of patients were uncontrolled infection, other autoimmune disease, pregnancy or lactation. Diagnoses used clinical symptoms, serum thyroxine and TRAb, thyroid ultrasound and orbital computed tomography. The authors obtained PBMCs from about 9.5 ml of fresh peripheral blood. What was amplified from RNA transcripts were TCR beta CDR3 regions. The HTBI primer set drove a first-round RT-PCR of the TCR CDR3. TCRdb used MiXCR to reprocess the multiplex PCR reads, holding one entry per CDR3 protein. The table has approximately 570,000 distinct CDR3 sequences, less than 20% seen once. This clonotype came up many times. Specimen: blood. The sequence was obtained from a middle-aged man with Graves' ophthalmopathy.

The CDR3 loop is CASSAAMGALGYGYTF. The CDR3 DNA reads as TGTGCCAGCAGTGCCGCAATGGGCGCACTGGGCTATGGCTACACCTTC. This rearrangement joins TRBV28 to TRBJ1-2; D uncertain. The V and J ends lost 5 bases and 4 bases respectively, with 20 bases between them. The germline gives CDR1 MDHEN, CDR2 SYDVKM. The CDR3 is made up of 16 amino acids.